This is a list of T cell receptor beta chains from one sample in a study of cytomegalovirus exposure and HLA in healthy donors. Some clones are missing from TCRdb's copy, which holds only in-frame ones; the method was immunoSEQ multiplex PCR. The profile shows roughly 140,000 clones, 80% to 90% of them singletons. The sequencing input was PBMCs. Receptors were obtained from a woman aged 40 to 50 in good health and CMV-seropositive. Each CDR3 is given with its conserved first and last residue. D genes are given only for firm matches. Size is omitted from some rows. Given values are once, few, many or a class for expanded clones.

J	length	size	D	V	DNA	CDR3
TRBJ2-7	13	-	TRBD2	TRBV6-1	TGTGCCGGGAAGACTAGCGGGAGCTACGAGCAGTACTTC	CAGKTSGSYEQYF
TRBJ1-1	15	few	TRBD1	TRBV5-1	TGCGCCAGCTCGCCCGCCGGGACAGCAAGGACTGAAGCTTTCTTT	CASSPAGTARTEAFF
TRBJ2-2	14	-	-	TRBV6-5	TGTGCCAGCAGCCCACCCAGTCCTACCGGGAAGCTGTTTTTT	CASSPPSPTGKLFF
TRBJ1-5	15	-	-	TRBV25-1	TGTGCCAGCAGTGACCCGGGGTGGGGCAATCAGCCCCAGCATTTT	CASSDPGWGNQPQHF
TRBJ1-3	14	few	TRBD1	TRBV10-3	TGTGCCATCAGTTTCGGGACAGATGGAAACACCATATATTTT	CAISFGTDGNTIYF
TRBJ1-4	15	-	TRBD1	TRBV6-5	TGTGCCAGCAGTTTTCACCAGGGGGAGGTAGAAAAACTGTTTTTT	CASSFHQGEVEKLFF
TRBJ1-3	17	-	TRBD1	TRBV15	TGTGCCACCAGCAGGGCGGACAGGGGACGATATGGAAACACCATATATTTT	CATSRADRGRYGNTIYF
TRBJ1-2	13	-	TRBD1	TRBV5-1	TGCGCCAGCGGTAAGGGACAGGCCTATGGCTACACCTTC	CASGKGQAYGYTF
TRBJ1-1	12	-	-	TRBV10-3	TGTGCCATCAGTGTTCGGGGGGCTGAAGCTTTCTTT	CAISVRGAEAFF
TRBJ1-1	13	-	-	TRBV30	TGTGCCTGGAGAGCAGGGATTTGGACTGAAGCTTTCTTT	CAWRAGIWTEAFF
TRBJ1-1	14	few	-	TRBV30	TGTGCCTGGAGGGCCCAGGGGCTGAACACTGAAGCTTTCTTT	CAWRAQGLNTEAFF
TRBJ2-4	15	-	TRBD1	TRBV6-6	TGTGCCAGCAGTGACAGGGACCTAGCCAAAAACATTCAGTACTTC	CASSDRDLAKNIQYF
TRBJ2-1	18	-	TRBD1	TRBV27	TGTGCCAGCAGCCCCCGGACAGGGAAAGGAGTAGGGTACAATGAGCAGTTCTTC	CASSPRTGKGVGYNEQFF
TRBJ1-5	15	few	-	TRBV28	TGTGCCAGCAGTTCTACGACAGGCGGGGGACAGCCCCAGCATTTT	CASSSTTGGGQPQHF
TRBJ2-7	16	-	TRBD2	TRBV5-1	TGCGCCAGCAGCTTGGCCTCTAGCGGGATTACTTACGAGCAGTACTTC	CASSLASSGITYEQYF
TRBJ2-5	12	once	TRBD1	TRBV9	TGTGCCAGCAGCACAGGGGTCGAGACCCAGTACTTC	CASSTGVETQYF
TRBJ1-2	14	-	-	TRBV6-5	TGTGCCAGCAACCCCCGAGACACCTTCTATGGCTACACCTTC	CASNPRDTFYGYTF
TRBJ1-3	14	-	TRBD1	TRBV6-5	TGTGCCACAAAACAGGGGATCGCTGGAAACACCATATATTTT	CATKQGIAGNTIYF
TRBJ2-3	15	-	TRBD1	TRBV10-3	TGTGCCATCGGTGAGTCTGGACAGGAAAGGGATACGCAGTATTTT	CAIGESGQERDTQYF
TRBJ1-2	14	-	-	TRBV7-9	TGTGCCAGCAGCCTATACTCGGGGGGAAATGGCTACACCTTC	CASSLYSGGNGYTF